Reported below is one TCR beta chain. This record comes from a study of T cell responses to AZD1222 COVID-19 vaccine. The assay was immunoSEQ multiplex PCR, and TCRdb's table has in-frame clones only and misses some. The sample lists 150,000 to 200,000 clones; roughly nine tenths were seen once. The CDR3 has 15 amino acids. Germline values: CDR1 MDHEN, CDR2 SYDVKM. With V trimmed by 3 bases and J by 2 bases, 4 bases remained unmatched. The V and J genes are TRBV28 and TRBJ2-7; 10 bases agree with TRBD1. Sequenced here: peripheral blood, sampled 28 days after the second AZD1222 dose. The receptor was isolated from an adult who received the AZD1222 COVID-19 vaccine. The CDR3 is CASSFPGQGAYEQYF. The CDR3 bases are TGTGCCAGCAGTTTCCCCGGACAGGGGGCCTACGAGCAGTACTTC.